The 30 T cell receptor beta chains presented below share a single source sample, sequenced in a study of blood T cell repertoires in COVID-19. Libraries were prepared by immunoSEQ multiplex PCR; TCRdb keeps only in-frame clonotypes and omits some of them. The sample has about 300,000 clones, roughly 86% seen once. Sequenced sample: peripheral blood. These receptors were obtained from a man between 18 and 35 years old with active or convalescent COVID-19.

The DNA of the CDR3 is TGTGCCAGCGTTCACAGGGAGGGAAGCAATCAGCCCCAGCATTTT. Protein sequence: CASVHREGSNQPQHF. The chain combines TRBV5-4 with TRBJ1-5, with a possible D match to TRBD1 (6 bases). V lost 7 bases and J 1 base, leaving 15 bases between the germline ends. The CDR3 sequence is 15 residues long. The germline gives CDR1 SGHNT, CDR2 YYREEE (reference sequence). Supplemented by reference TRBV5-4 and TRBJ1-5, the full variable domain reads ETGVTQSPTHLIKTRGQQVTLRCSSQSGHNTVSWYQQALGQGPQFIFQYYREEENGRGNFPPRFSGLQFPNYSSELNVNALELDDSALYLCASVHREGSNQPQHFGDGTRLSIL.

The chain uses TRBV10-3 and TRBJ2-6; possibly TRBD2 for D (5 bases). Germline V CDR1 and CDR2: ENHRY, SYGVKD. V was cut by 7 bases and J by 2 bases, with 6 bases left in between. This CDR3 has 13 residues. CDR3 region: CAIMRAGANVLTF. The CDR3 DNA follows: TGTGCCATCATGAGGGCTGGGGCCAACGTCCTGACTTTC.

The chain combines TRBV7-6 with TRBJ2-5; D remains ambiguous. The germline V and J ends were trimmed by 1 base and 2 bases, with 5 bases remaining between them. The CDR3 loop spans 13 amino acids. CDR1 and CDR2 (germline): SGHVS, FNYEAQ. The CDR3 sequence: CASSLDPQETQYF. CDR3 bases: TGTGCCAGCAGCTTAGATCCGCAAGAGACCCAGTACTTC. Looking up the rest from reference TRBV7-6 and TRBJ2-5 gives the full variable domain: GAGVSQSPRYKVTKRGQDVALRCDPISGHVSLYWYRQALGQGPEFLTYFNYEAQQDKSGLPNDRFSAERPEGSISTLTIQRTEQRDSAMYRCASSLDPQETQYFGPGTRLLVL.

The rearrangement links TRBV5-6 to TRBJ1-2, with 7 bases aligning to TRBD1. Germline CDR1 and CDR2: SGHDT and YYEEEE. The trim removed 0 bases at V and 3 bases at J, leaving 5 bases unmatched. This CDR3 is built from 15 residues. The CDR3 loop is CASSLGVDRDYGYTF. As DNA, the CDR3 is TGTGCCAGCAGCTTGGGGGTCGACAGGGACTATGGCTACACCTTC.

The rearrangement joins TRBV7-2 to TRBJ2-1; 8 bases fit TRBD2. From germline, CDR1 is SGHTA and CDR2 FQGNSA. The CDR3 extends over 17 amino acids. V was pared by 1 base and J by 7 bases, with 12 bases of the junction left unmatched. The CDR3 nucleotides read TGTGCCAGCAGCTTAGTCCCCTTTCGGGGGGGTAGGAATGAGCAGTTCTTC. It translates to CASSLVPFRGGRNEQFF.

The chain couples TRBV4-3 to TRBJ2-1; possible D gene TRBD2, 6 bases. V shed 1 base and J shed 0 bases, with 16 bases lying between them. The germline V gene has CDR1 LGHNA and CDR2 YSLEER. There are 18 residues in the CDR3. CDR3 amino acids: CASSQARPGLHSYNEQFF. The CDR3 DNA follows: TGCGCCAGCAGCCAAGCCCGACCGGGACTCCACTCCTACAATGAGCAGTTCTTC.

The CDR3 bases are TGCAGCGTTGAAATAACTGGGCTCTCCTACAATGAGCAGTTCTTC. Translation gives CSVEITGLSYNEQFF. The chain combines TRBV29-1 with TRBJ2-1; unclear D gene. In germline, CDR1 is SQVTM, CDR2 ANQGSEA. V lost 2 bases to trimming and J lost 0 bases, with 11 bases between them. The CDR3 loop spans 15 amino acids.

The table lists this clone with a count of one. V gene TRBV10-3 combines with J gene TRBJ2-1, with 9 bases that match TRBD2. Germline CDR1 is ENHRY and CDR2 is SYGVKD. The CDR3 has 11 residues. Trimming took 11 bases from V and 6 from J; bases not matched to a gene: 2. DNA of the CDR3: TGTGCCGCGGGGGGGGGCAATGAGCAGTTCTTC. Encoded protein: CAAGGGNEQFF.

V gene TRBV4-1 combines with J gene TRBJ2-1; 10 bases align to TRBD1. The length of the CDR3 is 14 residues. Losses at the gene ends were 1 base for V and 7 bases for J; bases not matched to a gene: 1. The germline V gene has CDR1 MGHRA and CDR2 YSYEKL. The CDR3 sequence is CASSQGTGGNEQFF. The CDR3, as DNA: TGCGCCAGCAGCCAAGGGACAGGGGGGAATGAGCAGTTCTTC.

The chain combines TRBV19 with TRBJ2-3; 12 bases are shared with TRBD2. Germline CDR1 and CDR2: LNHDA and SQIVND (reference sequence). The CDR3 contains 14 residues. V lost 5 bases, J lost 6 bases, and 3 bases stayed unmatched. The CDR3 loop is CASSSGLAGDTQYF. CDR3 bases: TGTGCCAGTAGTTCCGGACTAGCGGGGGATACGCAGTATTTT.

This chain uses TRBV7-9 with TRBJ2-1, with 8 bases fitting TRBD2. The germline gives CDR1 SEHNR, CDR2 FQNEAQ (reference sequence). The CDR3 sequence is 15 residues long. V shed 7 bases and J 6 bases; nucleotides not matched to a gene: 11. CDR3 loop: CASNYNSGAVNEQFF. The CDR3 nucleotides read TGTGCCAGCAATTATAATAGCGGGGCGGTCAATGAGCAGTTCTTC.

CDR3 sequence reads: CASRAGAEAFF. The CDR3 region has the DNA TGTGCCAGCAGAGCAGGCGCTGAAGCTTTCTTT. The V and J genes are TRBV12-3 or TRBV12-4 and TRBJ1-1; D gene unclear. The V end lost 6 bases, the J end lost 6 bases, and 8 bases lay between the germline ends. The CDR3 has 11 amino acids.

The chain uses TRBV19 and TRBJ2-1, with 10 bases identical to TRBD1. The CDR3 covers 17 residues. Trimming at V came to 0 bases and at J to 4 bases, leaving 6 bases not matched to a gene. Germline V gene lookup returns CDR1 LNHDA and CDR2 SQIVND (reference sequence). The CDR3 DNA follows: TGTGCCAGTAGTATAGACTCGGGACAGGGGAGTTACAATGAGCAGTTCTTC. Protein sequence: CASSIDSGQGSYNEQFF.

The chain has TRBV2 and TRBJ1-1; 7 nucleotides align to TRBD1. Germline CDR1 is SNHLY and CDR2 is FYNNEI. This CDR3 contains 13 residues. Trimming cost V 9 bases and J 0 bases; bases outside gene matches: 4. CDR3 sequence reads: CASRQGMNTEAFF. CDR3 bases: TGTGCCAGTCGACAGGGCATGAACACTGAAGCTTTCTTT. The entire variable domain, with the rest obtained from reference TRBV2 and TRBJ1-1, is as follows: EPEVTQTPSHQVTQMGQEVILRCVPISNHLYFYWYRQILGQKVEFLVSFYNNEISEKSEIFDDQFSVERPDGSNFTLKIRSTKLEDSAMYFCASRQGMNTEAFFGQGTRLTVV.

For this clone: Other DNA sequences from this sample encode an identical CDR3 as well. This rearrangement joins TRBV5-1 to TRBJ2-3; maybe TRBD1 (6 bases). The germline V and J ends were trimmed by 0 bases and 1 base, with 9 bases remaining between them. Germline loops: CDR1 SGHRS, CDR2 YFSETQ. CDR3 length: 15 amino acids. The CDR3 nucleotides are TGCGCCAGCAGCTTGGGCAGGGGTGGCACAGATACGCAGTATTTT. The encoded protein is CASSLGRGGTDTQYF.

The V call is TRBV5-8, the J call TRBJ2-1; 11 bases map to TRBD2. Per the germline V gene, CDR1 is SGHTS and CDR2 is YDEGEE. V dropped 0 bases and J dropped 0; count of bases not matched to a gene: 5. This CDR3 region has 18 residues. CDR3 sequence (DNA): TGTGCCAGCAGCTTGGTAGCGGGGGGGCTTATCTCCTACAATGAGCAGTTCTTC. This translates into CASSLVAGGLISYNEQFF.

V usage is TRBV6-6 and J usage is TRBJ1-1, with 8 bases lining up with TRBD1. The CDR3 contains 14 residues. Germline V gene lookup returns CDR1 MNHNY and CDR2 SVGAGI (reference sequence). With V trimmed by 4 bases and J by 3 bases, 4 bases remained unmatched. DNA for the CDR3: TGTGCCAGCAGTTTCGGACAGGGTCACACTGAAGCTTTCTTT. Amino acids: CASSFGQGHTEAFF.

CDR3 in DNA: TGTGCCAGTATTTCCAGGTATAGCAATCAGCCCCAGCATTTT. As protein: CASISRYSNQPQHF. V gene TRBV19 combines with J gene TRBJ1-5; no reliable D call. The CDR3 length is 14 residues. V lost 7 bases and J lost 0, with 10 bases in between. CDR1 is LNHDA and CDR2 is SQIVND in the germline V gene (reference sequence).

The V call is TRBV9, the J call TRBJ2-5; D might be TRBD2 (5 bases). CDR3 length: 15 amino acids. Trimming shortened V by 4 bases and J by 3 bases, and 16 bases separated the two germline ends. Germline V CDR1 and CDR2: SGDLS, YYNGEE. The CDR3: CASSSRLGAEETQYF. In DNA form, the CDR3 reads TGTGCCAGCAGCTCCCGGTTAGGAGCGGAAGAGACCCAGTACTTC.

The gene calls are TRBV2 and TRBJ2-7; tentatively, D is TRBD2 (6 bases). The V gene's germline CDR1 is SNHLY and CDR2 FYNNEI. The ends were cut back, 4 bases at V and 3 bases at J, with 13 bases in the middle. The CDR3 is 14 residues long. The CDR3 spells CASSVAGSGYEQYF. CDR3 DNA sequence: TGTGCCAGCAGTGTGGCGGGGAGCGGCTACGAGCAGTACTTC.

The chain joins TRBV7-2 to TRBJ2-1; D possibly corresponds to TRBD2 (6 bases). The CDR3 length is 14 residues. With 5 bases removed from V and 0 bases from J, the gap between germline ends came to 8 bases. Per germline, CDR1 SGHTA and CDR2 FQGNSA. The CDR3 sequence: CASSPGSSYNEQFF. DNA for the CDR3: TGTGCCAGCAGCCCCGGGAGCTCCTACAATGAGCAGTTCTTC.

The chain joins TRBV16 to TRBJ1-2; 9 nucleotides match TRBD1. This CDR3 region has 15 residues. The trim removed 0 bases at V and 8 bases at J, leaving 7 bases unmatched. Germline values: CDR1 KGHSY, CDR2 FQNENV. The CDR3 is CASSQSGGQGSGYTF. The CDR3 region has the DNA TGTGCCAGCAGCCAATCGGGGGGACAGGGTTCCGGCTACACCTTC.

The chain links TRBV19 to TRBJ1-2; TRBD1 matches at 8 bases. The ends lost 5 bases at V and 2 bases at J; junction bases unmatched: 7. CDR3 length equals 15 residues. CDR1 and CDR2 from the germline V gene are LNHDA and SQIVND (reference sequence). This CDR3 reads CASSVTGGSNYGYTF. DNA of the CDR3: TGTGCCAGTAGTGTAACAGGGGGATCGAACTATGGCTACACCTTC.

This chain connects TRBV3-1 (or the pseudogene TRBV3-2) to TRBJ2-1; D gene unclear. The germline V gene has CDR1 LGHDT and CDR2 YNNKEL (reference sequence). This CDR3 is 15 amino acids long. V was pared by 1 base and J by 7 bases, with 14 bases between. CDR3 sequence reads: CASSQGSWATNEQFF. Here the CDR3 DNA reads TGTGCCAGCAGCCAAGGATCCTGGGCCACGAATGAGCAGTTCTTC.

In this sample, this clone turned up once. The chain carries TRBV13 and TRBJ1-2, with 7 nucleotides matching TRBD1. The germline gives CDR1 PRHDT, CDR2 FYEKMQ (reference sequence). The CDR3 runs to 15 residues. With 5 bases clipped from V and 6 bases from J, the junction kept 12 bases outside the gene matches. The DNA of the CDR3 is TGTGCCAGCAGCACCCAGACGACAGGGCCGGATGGCTACACCTTC. Its translation: CASSTQTTGPDGYTF. Complete variable domain (other parts from reference TRBV13 and TRBJ1-2): AAGVIQSPRHLIKEKRETATLKCYPIPRHDTVYWYQQGPGQDPQFLISFYEKMQSDKGSIPDRFSAQQFSDYHSELNMSSLELGDSALYFCASSTQTTGPDGYTFGSGTRLTVV.

A single count supports this clone. The chain couples TRBV6-5 to TRBJ1-1, with 8 bases fitting TRBD1. J lost 5 bases, V lost 5 bases, and 7 bases had no gene match. There are 14 residues in the CDR3. Germline CDR1 and CDR2: MNHEY and SVGAGI. Here the CDR3 reads CASSQPGGVTEAFF. CDR3 sequence (DNA): TGTGCCAGCAGTCAACCAGGGGGCGTGACTGAAGCTTTCTTT.

The V and J genes are TRBV7-2 and TRBJ1-4, with D tentatively TRBD1 (5 bases). Germline V gene data show CDR1 as SGHTA and CDR2 as FQGNSA. Trimming left V 4 bases short and J 5 bases short, with 11 bases between. This CDR3 is 14 amino acids long. DNA for the CDR3: TGTGCCAGCAGCTGGCGGACACCAAATGAAAAACTGTTTTTT. Encoded protein: CASSWRTPNEKLFF.

The CDR3 sequence: CASSSRGGQETQYF. As DNA, the CDR3 is TGTGCCAGCAGCTCCCGGGGGGGCCAGGAGACCCAGTACTTC. The V call is TRBV5-4, the J call TRBJ2-5; 8 bases line up with TRBD2. The CDR3 is made up of 14 amino acids. The germline V gene has CDR1 SGHNT and CDR2 YYREEE (reference sequence). J lost 5 bases, V lost 3 bases, and 6 bases had no gene match.

The chain employs TRBV10-2 and TRBJ1-1; weak D call: TRBD1 (6 bases). CDR3 length: 18 amino acids. The germline V gene has CDR1 WSHSY and CDR2 SAAADI. The V and J ends lost 5 bases and 4 bases respectively, with 26 bases between them. The DNA for the CDR3 is TGCGCCAGCAGTACTAGTGAGGGATCGGACAGCAAGGTCACTGAAGCTTTCTTT. It specifies CASSTSEGSDSKVTEAFF.

The J gene is TRBJ1-4, the V gene TRBV5-1; 7 bases line up with TRBD1. CDR1 and CDR2 from the germline V gene are SGHRS and YFSETQ. The CDR3 runs 13 residues. V lost 4 bases, J lost 13 bases, and 10 bases stayed unmatched. The CDR3 nucleotides read TGCGCCAGCAGCCGACGACAGGGAGACGGACTGTTTTTT. Protein sequence: CASSRRQGDGLFF. The full variable domain, with the rest looked up from reference TRBV5-1 and TRBJ1-4, is KAGVTQTPRYLIKTRGQQVTLSCSPISGHRSVSWYQQTPGQGLQFLFEYFSETQRNKGNFPGRFSGRQFSNSRSEMNVSTLELGDSALYLCASSRRQGDGLFFGSGTQLSVL.